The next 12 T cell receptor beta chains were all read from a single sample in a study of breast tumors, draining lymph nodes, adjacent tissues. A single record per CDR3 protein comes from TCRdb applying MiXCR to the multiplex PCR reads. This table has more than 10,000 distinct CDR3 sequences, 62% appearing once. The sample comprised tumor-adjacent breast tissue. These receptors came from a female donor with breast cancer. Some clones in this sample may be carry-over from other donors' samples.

CDR3 sequence (DNA): TGTGCCAGTAGTGGGGGGCAGGTGGGTCAGCCCCAGCATTTT. This codes for CASSGGQVGQPQHF. The chain combines TRBV19 with TRBJ1-5; possible D gene TRBD1, 6 bases. V gave up 5 bases and J gave up 6 bases, with 14 bases separating them. Per the germline V gene, CDR1 is LNHDA and CDR2 is SQIVND (reference sequence). The CDR3 spans 14 residues.

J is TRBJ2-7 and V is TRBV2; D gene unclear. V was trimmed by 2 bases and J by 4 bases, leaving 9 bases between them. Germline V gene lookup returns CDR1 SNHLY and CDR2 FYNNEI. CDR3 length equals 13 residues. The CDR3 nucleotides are TGTGCCAGCAGTGAACTGTGGGGTTACGAGCAGTACTTC. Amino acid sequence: CASSELWGYEQYF.

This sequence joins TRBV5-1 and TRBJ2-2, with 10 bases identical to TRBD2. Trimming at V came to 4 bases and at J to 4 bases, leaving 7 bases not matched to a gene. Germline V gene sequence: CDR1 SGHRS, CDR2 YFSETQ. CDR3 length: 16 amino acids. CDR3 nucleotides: TGCGCCAGCAGCCAACTTGCTAGCGGGAGCACCGGGGAGCTGTTTTTT. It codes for CASSQLASGSTGELFF. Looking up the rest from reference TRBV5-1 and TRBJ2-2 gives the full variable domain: KAGVTQTPRYLIKTRGQQVTLSCSPISGHRSVSWYQQTPGQGLQFLFEYFSETQRNKGNFPGRFSGRQFSNSRSEMNVSTLELGDSALYLCASSQLASGSTGELFFGEGSRLTVL.

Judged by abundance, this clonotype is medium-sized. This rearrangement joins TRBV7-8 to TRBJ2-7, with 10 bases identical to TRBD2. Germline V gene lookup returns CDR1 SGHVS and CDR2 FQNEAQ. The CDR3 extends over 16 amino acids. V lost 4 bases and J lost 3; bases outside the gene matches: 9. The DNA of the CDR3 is TGTGCCAGCAGCTCCCCGGGGCTAGCGGGGGACTACGAGCAGTACTTC. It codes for CASSSPGLAGDYEQYF.

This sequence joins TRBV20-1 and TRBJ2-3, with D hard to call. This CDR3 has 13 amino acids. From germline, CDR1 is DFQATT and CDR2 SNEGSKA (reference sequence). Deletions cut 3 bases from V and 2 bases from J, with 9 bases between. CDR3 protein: CSASHGFTDTQYF. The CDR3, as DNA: TGCAGTGCTAGTCACGGGTTCACAGATACGCAGTATTTT.

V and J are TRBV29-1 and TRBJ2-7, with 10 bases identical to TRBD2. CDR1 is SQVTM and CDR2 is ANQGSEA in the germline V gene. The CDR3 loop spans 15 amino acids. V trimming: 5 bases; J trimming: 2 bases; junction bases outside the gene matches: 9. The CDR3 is CSVTYPGLAPYEQYF. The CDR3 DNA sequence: TGCAGCGTTACCTACCCGGGACTAGCGCCCTACGAGCAGTACTTC.

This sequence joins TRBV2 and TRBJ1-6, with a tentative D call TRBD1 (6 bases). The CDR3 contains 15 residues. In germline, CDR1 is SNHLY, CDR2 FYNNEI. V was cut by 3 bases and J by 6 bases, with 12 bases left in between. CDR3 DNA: TGTGCCAGCAGTGAGCGAAGACAGGTTAATTCACCCCTCCACTTT. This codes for CASSERRQVNSPLHF.

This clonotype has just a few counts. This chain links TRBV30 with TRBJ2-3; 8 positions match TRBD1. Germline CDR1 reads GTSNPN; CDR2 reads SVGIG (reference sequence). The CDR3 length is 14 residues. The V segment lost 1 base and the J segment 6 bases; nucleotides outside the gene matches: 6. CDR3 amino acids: CAWSGAGGLDTQYF. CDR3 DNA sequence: TGTGCCTGGAGTGGGGCAGGGGGCTTGGATACGCAGTATTTT.

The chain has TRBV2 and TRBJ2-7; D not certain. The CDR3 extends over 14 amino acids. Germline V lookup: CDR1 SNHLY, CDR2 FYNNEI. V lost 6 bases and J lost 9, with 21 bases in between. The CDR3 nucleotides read TGTGCCAGCAGCCAAGATTCGAGAATTGGATGGCAGTACTTC. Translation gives CASSQDSRIGWQYF. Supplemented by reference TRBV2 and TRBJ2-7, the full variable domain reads EPEVTQTPSHQVTQMGQEVILRCVPISNHLYFYWYRQILGQKVEFLVSFYNNEISEKSEIFDDQFSVERPDGSNFTLKIRSTKLEDSAMYFCASSQDSRIGWQYFGPGTRLTVT.

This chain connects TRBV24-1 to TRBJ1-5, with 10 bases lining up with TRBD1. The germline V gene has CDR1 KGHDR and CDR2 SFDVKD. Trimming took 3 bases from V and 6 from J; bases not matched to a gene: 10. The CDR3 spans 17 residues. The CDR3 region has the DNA TGTGCCACCAGTGATCCGATTAGCCGGGACAGGGGTCAGCCCCAGCATTTT. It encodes CATSDPISRDRGQPQHF.

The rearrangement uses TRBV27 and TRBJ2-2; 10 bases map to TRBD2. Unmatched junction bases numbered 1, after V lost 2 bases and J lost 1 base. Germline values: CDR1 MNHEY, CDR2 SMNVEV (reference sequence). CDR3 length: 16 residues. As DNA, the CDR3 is TGTGCCAGCAGTTTAAGCGGGAGGGGGAACACCGGGGAGCTGTTTTTT. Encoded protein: CASSLSGRGNTGELFF.

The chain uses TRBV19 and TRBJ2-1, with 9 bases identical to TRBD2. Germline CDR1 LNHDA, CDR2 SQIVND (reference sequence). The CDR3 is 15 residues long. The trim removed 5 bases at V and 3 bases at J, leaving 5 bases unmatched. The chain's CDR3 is CASSLSGGLYNEQFF. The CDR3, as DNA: TGTGCCAGTAGTCTTAGCGGGGGACTCTACAATGAGCAGTTCTTC.